The 22 T cell receptor beta chains below all came from one sample that was sequenced in a study of T cell responses to AZD1222 COVID-19 vaccine. Profiling relied on immunoSEQ multiplex PCR, and the TCRdb table lists in-frame clones only, not all of them. The sample consists of under 150,000 clones, about nine tenths of them appearing once. Sequencing was performed on peripheral blood, taken on day 0 of AZD1222 vaccination. Receptors were obtained from an adult in good health.

This clone was detected once. The CDR3 DNA sequence: TGTGCCAGCAGCGTAAACGGGTGGTTGGACGGACTGAACACTGAAGCTTTCTTT. It is translated as CASSVNGWLDGLNTEAFF. This chain joins TRBV9 and TRBJ1-1; D is uncertain. Trimming took 1 base from V and 0 from J, leaving 19 bases between them. This CDR3 is built from 18 residues. Germline CDR1 is SGDLS and CDR2 is YYNGEE.

The chain couples TRBV6-5 to TRBJ2-7; the match to TRBD2 covers 9 bases. This CDR3 comprises 16 residues. CDR1 MNHEY and CDR2 SVGAGI come from the germline V gene. The junction had 5 bases not matched to a gene; V was cut back by 0 bases and J by 2 bases. The CDR3 coding sequence is TGTGCCAGCAGTTACTCGAGGCTAGCGGGACCCTACGAGCAGTACTTC. This sequence encodes CASSYSRLAGPYEQYF.

V gene TRBV9 combines with J gene TRBJ1-3; a possible D gene is TRBD1 (5 bases). Per the germline V gene, CDR1 is SGDLS and CDR2 is YYNGEE. This CDR3 region has 15 residues. Trimming took 3 bases from V and 0 from J, leaving 10 bases between them. This chain's CDR3 is CASSAGHRSGNTIYF. CDR3 sequence (DNA): TGTGCCAGCAGCGCCGGACATCGCTCTGGAAACACCATATATTTT.

Points on this clone: The same CDR3 also results from other DNA sequences found in this sample. The V call is TRBV6-5, the J call TRBJ2-5; 7 positions match TRBD1. The V segment lost 0 bases and the J segment 1 base; nucleotides outside the gene matches: 2. This CDR3 is built from 15 residues. CDR1 is MNHEY and CDR2 is SVGAGI in the germline V gene. Here the CDR3 reads CASSYSPGGQETQYF. In DNA, the CDR3 is TGTGCCAGCAGTTACTCCCCAGGGGGCCAAGAGACCCAGTACTTC.

V gene TRBV2 combines with J gene TRBJ2-7, with 7 positions matching TRBD1. Germline values: CDR1 SNHLY, CDR2 FYNNEI. This CDR3 is 13 amino acids long. Trimming at V came to 9 bases and at J to 4 bases, leaving 9 bases not matched to a gene. CDR3 amino acids: CASNRDSIYEQYF. CDR3 DNA sequence: TGTGCCAGTAACCGGGACAGTATATACGAGCAGTACTTC.

V usage is TRBV3-1 (or the pseudogene TRBV3-2) and J usage is TRBJ1-3; TRBD1 is a possible D gene (6 bases). The CDR3 runs to 17 residues. The V end lost 4 bases, the J end lost 0 bases, and 16 bases lay between the germline ends. CDR1 and CDR2 (germline): LGHDT, YNNKEL (reference sequence). The CDR3 nucleotides read TGTGCCAGCAGCCGAACCTCAGGGGCCACCTCTGGAAACACCATATATTTT. Amino acids: CASSRTSGATSGNTIYF.

The chain couples TRBV5-1 to TRBJ2-2; D may be TRBD2 (6 bases). Germline CDR1 and CDR2: SGHRS and YFSETQ. The CDR3 consists of 16 residues. V was shortened by 4 bases and J by 0 bases, with 13 bases between the two germline ends. CDR3 in amino acids: CASSPGEAPNTGELFF. CDR3 coding DNA: TGCGCCAGCAGCCCGGGAGAGGCCCCGAACACCGGGGAGCTGTTTTTT.

The chain is built from TRBV11-2 and TRBJ1-2; D unclear. Germline CDR1 reads SGHAT; CDR2 reads FQNNGV. This CDR3 has 14 residues. V was shortened by 3 bases and J by 4 bases, with 12 bases between the two germline ends. The CDR3 sequence is CASSLVGGSYGYTF. CDR3 DNA sequence: TGTGCCAGCAGCTTGGTGGGTGGCTCCTATGGCTACACCTTC.

This clone has more than one count but fewer than ten. The genes are TRBV4-1 and TRBJ2-3, with 14 bases fitting TRBD2. V dropped 0 bases and J dropped 0; count of bases not matched to a gene: 8. The CDR3 is made up of 20 amino acids. Germline loops: CDR1 MGHRA, CDR2 YSYEKL. This CDR3 reads CASSQEGLAGALPSTDTQYF. CDR3 DNA: TGCGCCAGCAGCCAAGAGGGACTAGCGGGAGCTCTCCCTAGCACAGATACGCAGTATTTT.

This clone showed up just a few times. Here the CDR3 reads CASSLWGVDTEAFF. For the CDR3, the DNA is TGTGCCAGCAGCTTGTGGGGGGTGGACACTGAAGCTTTCTTT. V and J are TRBV5-6 and TRBJ1-1; weak D call: TRBD1 (5 bases). There are 14 residues in the CDR3. Germline CDR1 SGHDT, CDR2 YYEEEE. Deletions cut 1 base from V and 3 bases from J, with 10 bases between.

The chain couples TRBV5-1 to TRBJ2-1, with 11 bases identical to TRBD2. Losses at the gene ends were 4 bases for V and 5 bases for J; bases not matched to a gene: 8. The germline CDR1 and CDR2 sequences are SGHRS and YFSETQ. The CDR3 contains 16 residues. CDR3 sequence reads: CASSPLSGRGDNEQFF. CDR3 sequence (DNA): TGCGCCAGCAGCCCCCTTAGCGGGAGGGGCGACAATGAGCAGTTCTTC.

The gene calls are TRBV5-1 and TRBJ1-1, with D uncertain. V gave up 0 bases and J gave up 1 base, with 7 bases separating them. This CDR3 region has 14 residues. CDR1 is SGHRS and CDR2 is YFSETQ in the germline V gene. In nucleotides, the CDR3 is TGCGCCAGCAGCTTGGGTCCAGCGAACACTGAAGCTTTCTTT. Protein product: CASSLGPANTEAFF.

The chain joins TRBV19 to TRBJ2-6; possible D gene TRBD1, 5 bases. This CDR3 region has 16 residues. The V end was cut by 4 bases, the J end by 4 bases, with 14 bases between. From germline, CDR1 is LNHDA and CDR2 SQIVND (reference sequence). As DNA, the CDR3 is TGTGCCAGTAGTACTGACAGTCCCTACGGGGCCAACGTCCTGACTTTC. Its protein is CASSTDSPYGANVLTF.

The genes are TRBV19 and TRBJ2-5; D remains unclear. Germline lookup yields CDR1 LNHDA and CDR2 SQIVND (reference sequence). The CDR3 runs to 13 residues. V shed 5 bases and J shed 2 bases, with 9 bases lying between them. The CDR3 nucleotides read TGTGCCAGTAGTGCTAGGGTACAAGAGACCCAGTACTTC. Protein: CASSARVQETQYF.

V is TRBV5-4 and J is TRBJ2-2; TRBD2 might be the D (6 bases). The CDR3 is 17 residues long. Trimming took off 1 base at V and 1 base at J, with 14 bases between the two ends. Germline V gene sequence: CDR1 SGHNT, CDR2 YYREEE (reference sequence). The CDR3 here is CASSLLAGPVNTGELFF. DNA for the CDR3: TGTGCCAGCAGCTTGTTGGCGGGGCCGGTGAACACCGGGGAGCTGTTTTTT.

V is TRBV29-1 and J is TRBJ2-7; D assignment may be TRBD1 or TRBD2 (5 bases each). Per the germline V gene, CDR1 is SQVTM and CDR2 is ANQGSEA. V was shortened by 4 bases and J by 6 bases, with 13 bases between the two germline ends. The length of the CDR3 is 12 residues. DNA of the CDR3: TGCAGCGTTGTTCGGGACCGTGGCGAGCAGTACTTC. Translation gives CSVVRDRGEQYF.

This chain joins TRBV28 and TRBJ1-2; TRBD1 aligns across 11 bases. The V gene's germline CDR1 is MDHEN and CDR2 SYDVKM. Trimming cost V 3 bases and J 7 bases; bases outside gene matches: 19. This CDR3 spans 19 amino acids. This CDR3 reads CASSFPSLIRDRGFSGYTF. CDR3 bases: TGTGCCAGCAGTTTCCCATCACTTATCCGGGACAGGGGGTTCTCTGGCTACACCTTC.

The chain uses TRBV10-1 and TRBJ2-3, with unresolved D. Trimming left V 0 bases short and J 0 bases short, with 4 bases between. Germline values: CDR1 WNHNN, CDR2 SYGVQD (reference sequence). The CDR3 covers 14 residues. The chain's CDR3 is CASSESSSTDTQYF. The CDR3 region has the DNA TGCGCCAGCAGTGAGTCCTCTAGCACAGATACGCAGTATTTT.

This clone was seen just once. The rearrangement joins TRBV25-1 to TRBJ1-4, with D possibly being TRBD1 (6 bases). Germline CDR1 MGHDK, CDR2 SYGVNS. The germline V and J ends were trimmed by 4 bases and 5 bases, with 14 bases remaining between them. CDR3 length: 15 amino acids. CDR3 nucleotide sequence: TGTGCCAGCAGTGGAGATACAGGGCAGAATGAAAAACTGTTTTTT. Residues: CASSGDTGQNEKLFF.

The CDR3 DNA is TGCGCCAGCAGCCCCAGAGAAGGTAGGGAGTCTGAAGCTTTCTTT. This translates into CASSPREGRESEAFF. V and J are TRBV5-1 and TRBJ1-1; D is unclear. The length of the CDR3 is 15 residues. Germline V gene data show CDR1 as SGHRS and CDR2 as YFSETQ. Trimming took 4 bases from V and 6 from J, leaving 19 bases between them.

The count of this clone is one. The chain couples TRBV6-5 to TRBJ1-2; D call uncertain. The CDR3 runs 14 residues. The germline V gene has CDR1 MNHEY and CDR2 SVGAGI. The V end lost 7 bases, the J end lost 1 base, and 13 bases lay between the germline ends. The CDR3 sequence: CASTQPGGNYGYTF. As DNA, the CDR3 is TGTGCCAGCACCCAGCCGGGCGGTAACTATGGCTACACCTTC.

The chain uses TRBV9 and TRBJ2-6; 10 bases map to TRBD1. Per the germline V gene, CDR1 is SGDLS and CDR2 is YYNGEE. The CDR3 is made up of 18 amino acids. J lost 0 bases, V lost 4 bases, and 7 bases had no gene match. The CDR3 DNA sequence: TGTGCCAGCAGCCCCAGGACAGGGGGAACCTCTGGGGCCAACGTCCTGACTTTC. Translation gives CASSPRTGGTSGANVLTF.